The next 7 T cell receptor beta chains were all read from a single sample in a study of blood T cells in healthy people across ages. Primers used in a second PCR of about 6 to 11 cycles were a sample-barcoded 5' primer and a J-beta primer mix. MiXCR, applied by TCRdb to the 5' RACE reads, yields one record per CDR3 protein. The repertoire holds over a million distinct CDR3 sequences, less than 45% seen once, with 4% in the top ten. The sample was blood. The receptor source for this set is a woman younger than 30 in good health.

This clonotype was observed at least ten times. The V gene is TRBV12-3 or TRBV12-4, the J gene TRBJ2-7, with TRBD1 matching 9 bases. After removal of 7 bases from V and 6 bases from J, the junction contained 10 bases not matched to a gene. The length of the CDR3 is 14 residues. In DNA, the CDR3 is TGTGCCAGCAATCCGACAGGGGGATTCCCCGAGCAGTACTTC. Its protein product is CASNPTGGFPEQYF.

In this sample, this clonotype turned up a few times. The rearrangement uses TRBV7-2 and TRBJ1-5; no clear D. This CDR3 has 12 amino acids. Per the germline V gene, CDR1 is SGHTA and CDR2 is FQGNSA. V was clipped by 2 bases and J by 6 bases, with 5 bases between them. CDR3 region: CASSLMGQPQHF. In nucleotides, the CDR3 is TGTGCCAGCAGCTTAATGGGTCAGCCCCAGCATTTT.

J is TRBJ2-7 and V is TRBV7-6; tentatively, D is TRBD1 or TRBD2 (6 bases each). The CDR3 spans 15 residues. Per the germline V gene, CDR1 is SGHVS and CDR2 is FNYEAQ. The V end lost 4 bases, the J end lost 4 bases, and 17 bases lay between the germline ends. The CDR3 DNA sequence: TGTGCCAGCAGCTCTCTCGGGGGCTTCGGGTACGAGCAGTACTTC. This translates into CASSSLGGFGYEQYF.

The chain has TRBV29-1 and TRBJ1-1; D might be TRBD1 (6 bases). Trimming took off 7 bases at V and 1 base at J, with 10 bases between the two ends. Germline-derived CDR1 and CDR2 are SQVTM and ANQGSEA. This CDR3 comprises 12 residues. The CDR3: CSEIQGNTEAFF. The DNA of the CDR3 is TGCAGCGAAATACAGGGGAACACTGAAGCTTTCTTT.

This chain uses TRBV20-1 with TRBJ2-3, with 11 bases aligning to TRBD2. Germline CDR1 is DFQATT and CDR2 is SNEGSKA (reference sequence). The CDR3 sequence is 17 residues long. J lost 0 bases, V lost 5 bases, and 10 bases had no gene match. Here the CDR3 reads CSAPGLAEDFSTDTQYF. The CDR3 DNA is TGCAGTGCTCCGGGACTAGCGGAGGACTTTAGCACAGATACGCAGTATTTT.

The chain joins TRBV19 to TRBJ2-3; possible D gene TRBD2, 5 bases. The CDR3 length is 15 residues. Trimming pared 4 bases from V and 1 base from J, leaving 12 bases between. Per the germline V gene, CDR1 is LNHDA and CDR2 is SQIVND (reference sequence). CDR3 DNA sequence: TGTGCCAGTAGTAGGAACCCCGGGGGCACAGATACGCAGTATTTT. Translation: CASSRNPGGTDTQYF.

The chain links TRBV6-1 to TRBJ2-1; the D gene is possibly TRBD1 (6 bases). The CDR3 consists of 14 residues. In germline, CDR1 is MNHNS, CDR2 SASEGT. With 6 bases removed from V and 10 bases from J, the gap between germline ends came to 19 bases. CDR3 nucleotide sequence: TGTGCCAGCAGGGACACAGGGATCTCCTACGAGCAGTTCTTC. Amino acids: CASRDTGISYEQFF.